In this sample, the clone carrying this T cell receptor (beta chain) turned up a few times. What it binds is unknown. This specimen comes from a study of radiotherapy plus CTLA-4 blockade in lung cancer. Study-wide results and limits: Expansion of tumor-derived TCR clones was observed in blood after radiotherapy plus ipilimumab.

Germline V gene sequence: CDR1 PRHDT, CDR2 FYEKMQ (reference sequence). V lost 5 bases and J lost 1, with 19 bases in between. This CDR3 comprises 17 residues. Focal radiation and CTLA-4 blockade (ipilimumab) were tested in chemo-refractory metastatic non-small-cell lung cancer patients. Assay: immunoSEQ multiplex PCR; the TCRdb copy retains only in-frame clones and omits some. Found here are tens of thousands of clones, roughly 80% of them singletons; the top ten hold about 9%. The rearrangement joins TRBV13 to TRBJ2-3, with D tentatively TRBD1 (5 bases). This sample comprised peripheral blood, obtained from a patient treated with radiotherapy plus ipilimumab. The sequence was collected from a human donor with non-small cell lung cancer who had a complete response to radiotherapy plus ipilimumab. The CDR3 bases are TGTGCCAGCAGCCAGAACATACCCGACAGACGCACAGATACGCAGTATTTT. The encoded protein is CASSQNIPDRRTDTQYF.